This entry is about one T cell receptor (beta chain). Its antigen is unknown. A much larger clone differs by one base, so this may be a read error. The library came from three nested PCR rounds adapted from ARM-PCR protocols. TCRdb analysed the multiplex PCR reads with MiXCR anew, one entry per CDR3 protein. The data contain 60,000 to 65,000 distinct CDR3 sequences, roughly 60% of them seen just once; the ten biggest clones take up around 33%. The template was RNA from unsorted bulk tissue. Distant lung tissue was collected more than 3 cm away from the tumor edge. Newly diagnosed lung cancer patients had thoracic surgery in China, August–November 2014, without prior chemotherapy. The data were taken from a study of tumor and adjacent non-tumor tissue in lung cancer. Study-wide points: Significantly higher TCR diversity was found in tumor than normal lung.

Per the germline V gene, CDR1 is DFQATT and CDR2 is SNEGSKA (reference sequence). The CDR3 covers 12 residues. The chain recombines TRBV20-1 with TRBJ2-7; D is unclear. The specimen sequenced was distant non-tumor lung tissue. The sequence was collected from an older man with non-small cell lung cancer. The CDR3 region has the DNA TGCAGTGCTAGAACAGACACCTACAAGCAGTACTTC. It is translated as CSARTDTYKQYF.